The following is a T cell receptor (beta chain) sequence with its context. The record originates from a study of blood T cell repertoires in COVID-19. Across the whole study: Acute and convalescent COVID-19 samples came from the United States, Italy and Spain. Sources were T cells, B-cell-depleted T cells, or PBMCs; the material itself was cDNA or gDNA.

V lost 0 bases and J lost 7; bases outside the gene matches: 5. Germline CDR1 and CDR2: LNHNV and YYDKDF (reference sequence). This CDR3 region has 15 residues. Two negative PCRs, clearance, or symptom resolution characterized the recovered Cohort 3 donors. TCRdb's copy holds only in-frame clones and misses some; the assay was immunoSEQ multiplex PCR. Of 140,000 to 150,000 clones listed, about nine tenths are singletons. The sequence was collected from a man aged 45-60 years who had recovered from COVID-19. Sequenced material: PBMCs or T cells enriched from blood (not recorded which). The V gene is TRBV15, the J gene TRBJ1-4; 7 nucleotides align to TRBD1. CDR3 residues: CATSRDPRGAEKLFF. The CDR3, as DNA: TGTGCCACCAGCAGAGATCCCAGGGGGGCTGAAAAACTGTTTTTT.